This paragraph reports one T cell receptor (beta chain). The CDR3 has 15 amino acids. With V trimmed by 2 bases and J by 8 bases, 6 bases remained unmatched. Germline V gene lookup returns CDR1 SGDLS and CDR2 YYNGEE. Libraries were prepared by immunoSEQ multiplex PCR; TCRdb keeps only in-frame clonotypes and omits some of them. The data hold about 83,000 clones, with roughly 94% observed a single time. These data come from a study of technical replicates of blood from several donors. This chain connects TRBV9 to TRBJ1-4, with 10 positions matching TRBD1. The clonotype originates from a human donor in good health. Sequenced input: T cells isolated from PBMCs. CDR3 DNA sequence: TGTGCCAGCAGCGTCCGGACAGGGGGGAGGGAAAAACTGTTTTTT. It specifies CASSVRTGGREKLFF.